This entry lists 2 T cell receptor beta chains sequenced from one sample in a study of human T cells and chemical hapten exposure. The time point is: patch test 2, 6 weeks after DPC sensitization. This sample's treatment: therapeutic diphenylcyclopropenone sensitization with weekly scalp DPC. One entry per CDR3 protein, called by TCRdb with MiXCR from the RACE reads. The sample holds 80,000 to 100,000 distinct CDR3 sequences, about a tenth seen once. This specimen consisted of whole blood, obtained in connection with sensitization to the hapten diphenylcyclopropenone (DPC). The receptors derive from a woman in her thirties or forties with alopecia areata. Some clones in this sample may be carry-over from other donors' samples.

This chain joins TRBV28 and TRBJ2-1; 12 bases map to TRBD2. Trimming removed 2 bases from V and 1 base from J; junction bases left unmatched: 3. The CDR3 totals 17 residues. Germline loops: CDR1 MDHEN, CDR2 SYDVKM. Here the CDR3 DNA reads TGTGCCAGCAGTTTAGGACTAGCGGGGACTTCCTACAATGAGCAGTTCTTC. Protein product: CASSLGLAGTSYNEQFF.

CDR3 nucleotide sequence: TGTGCCAGCAGTGGCGGGACGGCTGGAAACACCATATATTTT. This sequence encodes CASSGGTAGNTIYF. The V and J genes are TRBV28 and TRBJ1-3; a weak D match, TRBD1 (5 bases). This CDR3 is 14 amino acids long. Germline V CDR1 and CDR2: MDHEN, SYDVKM. V was pared by 5 bases and J by 2 bases, with 10 bases between.